These T cell receptor beta chains were read from a single sample in a study of blood T cells in healthy people across ages. TCRdb used MiXCR to reprocess the 5' RACE reads, holding one entry per CDR3 protein. The sample lists more than 650,000 distinct CDR3 sequences; around a fifth were seen once. Source material: blood. The receptor source for this set is a man between 65 and 79 years old in good health. Each CDR3 is given with its conserved first and last residue. Clone size is stated in some rows and not others, as once, few, many or a class when expanded.

NA | TRBJ2-3 | TRBV7-2 | CASSLVSSASTDTQYF
NA | TRBJ1-3 | TRBV7-9 | CAGSLAAAAGNTIYF
NA | TRBJ2-2 | TRBV20-1 | CSGQGVIGELFF
few | TRBJ2-1 | TRBV7-2 | CASSLDARGVNNEQLF
NA | TRBJ2-2 | TRBV29-1 | CSVRHGAGGELFF
few | NA | TRBV12-3/TRBV12-4 | CASSFSRATYEQYF
NA | TRBJ1-2 | TRBV4-1 | CASSQDPTGPGYGYTF
once | TRBJ2-7 | TRBV20-1 | CSARDHAEQYF
NA | NA | TRBV6-2/TRBV6-3 | CASSDTSGRYTHEQFF
NA | TRBJ2-7 | TRBV6-5 | CATTAASYEQYF
few | TRBJ1-2 | TRBV5-6 | CASSLERSNYGYTF
NA | TRBJ1-4 | TRBV9 | CASSVGHGTTNEKLFF
many | TRBJ2-3 | TRBV20-1 | CSARALSSESTDTQYF
NA | TRBJ1-2 | TRBV12-3/TRBV12-4 | CASRHTGNGGYTF
few | TRBJ2-3 | TRBV7-2 | CASSFGSSRKDTQYF
many | TRBJ1-4 | TRBV12-3/TRBV12-4 | CASSLDRGFEKLFF
few | TRBJ2-3 | TRBV10-3 | CAISGTSGPGTDTQYF
NA | TRBJ2-1 | TRBV28 | CASSFWGLAGDEQFF
NA | TRBJ2-2 | TRBV18 | CASSPLPSGELFF
NA | TRBJ2-3 | TRBV5-1 | CASSGGYRTDTQYF
NA | TRBJ2-4 | TRBV25-1 | CASSESAGGLAKNIQYF
few | TRBJ1-3 | TRBV7-6 | CASSLATGQSGNTIYF
few | TRBJ2-3 | TRBV14 | CASSQDMVYTDTQYF
NA | NA | TRBV28 | CASTAGFRGGLYEQYF
NA | TRBJ1-3 | TRBV12-3/TRBV12-4 | CASNSALQGRNTIYF
many | TRBJ2-7 | TRBV20-1 | CSARGIGPYEQYF
few | TRBJ2-6 | TRBV6-1 | CASSEAGQIGGTNVLTF
few | TRBJ2-1 | TRBV14 | CASSQDHISSYNEQFF
few | TRBJ1-2 | TRBV7-9 | CASSPYKKGRADEWGYGYTF
few | TRBJ1-2 | TRBV20-1 | CSAREGFGGTGALANYGYTF
few | NA | TRBV27 | CASSPLGDRQYEQYF
many | TRBJ2-1 | TRBV5-4 | CASSPPVISKSYNEQFF
NA | TRBJ2-1 | TRBV3-1 | CASSHRDGWLYNEQFF